This record covers a single TCR beta chain. Its matching antigen is unknown. The data are from a study of vaccination and CD4 T cells after COVID-19. About the research overall: Convalescent persons amounted to six males plus four females, two of whom were Hispanic.

With the Oncomine TCR Beta short-read assay, DNA from cultured CD4+ T cells was sequenced. Cultured CD4+ T cells yielded the extracted genomic DNA. Each CDR3 protein gets one entry after TCRdb re-called the PCR reads with MiXCR. The table shows more than 10,000 distinct CDR3 sequences, with around 38% occurring only once. The treatment: roughly 10-day PBMC culture with coronavirus spike peptide pools or control peptides (ViraFEST assay). Peptide-pool expansion of antigen-specific T cells preceded TCR sequencing in ViraFEST. Per well, approximately 2 million PBMCs were cultured in the presence of roughly 9.1 IU/ml IL-2 and approximately 10 ug/ml peptide pools. The CDR3 extends over 15 amino acids. V dropped 3 bases and J dropped 2; count of bases not matched to a gene: 4. The germline V gene has CDR1 SGHTA and CDR2 FQGNSA.

Sequences were obtained from CD4+ T cells from blood, cultured in vitro. This receptor was taken from a human donor who had recovered from COVID-19. The chain couples TRBV7-2 to TRBJ2-5, with TRBD2 matching over 9 bases. As DNA, the CDR3 is TGTGCCAGCAGCTTCGGCAGCGGGAGGCAAGAGACCCAGTACTTC. Its protein product is CASSFGSGRQETQYF.